This T cell receptor beta chain stems from a study of vaccination and CD4 T cells after COVID-19. Study details: For each participant, vaccination comprised two doses of either the BNT162b2 or the mRNA-1273 vaccine. The stimulus for the cells was overlapping spike peptides derived from SARS-CoV-2, HCoV-NL63, HCoV-OC43 and HCoV-229E.

The sample's treatment: roughly ten-day PBMC culture with coronavirus spike peptide pools or control peptides (ViraFEST assay). The unexposed donor provided CD4+ T cells, which were taken before the COVID-19 pandemic (2011-2018). Researchers grew the cells for about 10 days and then pulled out CD4+ T cells by negative selection. The Oncomine TCR Beta short-read assay sequenced DNA from cultured CD4+ T cells. MiXCR was run by TCRdb on the PCR reads, yielding one entry per CDR3 protein. The sample consists of thousands of distinct CDR3 sequences, 30% to 45% of them appearing once. This CDR3 has 17 amino acids. V gave up 1 base and J gave up 4 bases, with 17 bases separating them. Germline V gene data show CDR1 as SGHVS and CDR2 as FNYEAQ. About this clonotype itself: Its antigen remains unidentified.

Sequencing was carried out using CD4+ T cells from blood, cultured in vitro. The sequence came from a human donor in good health. The chain uses TRBV7-6 and TRBJ2-1; tentatively, D is TRBD2 (6 bases). This CDR3 is CASSLEGSAAGYNEQFF. The CDR3 coding sequence is TGTGCCAGCAGCTTAGAAGGTTCCGCCGCGGGGTACAATGAGCAGTTCTTC. Variable domain in full (rest from reference TRBV7-6 and TRBJ2-1): GAGVSQSPRYKVTKRGQDVALRCDPISGHVSLYWYRQALGQGPEFLTYFNYEAQQDKSGLPNDRFSAERPEGSISTLTIQRTEQRDSAMYRCASSLEGSAAGYNEQFFGPGTRLTVL.